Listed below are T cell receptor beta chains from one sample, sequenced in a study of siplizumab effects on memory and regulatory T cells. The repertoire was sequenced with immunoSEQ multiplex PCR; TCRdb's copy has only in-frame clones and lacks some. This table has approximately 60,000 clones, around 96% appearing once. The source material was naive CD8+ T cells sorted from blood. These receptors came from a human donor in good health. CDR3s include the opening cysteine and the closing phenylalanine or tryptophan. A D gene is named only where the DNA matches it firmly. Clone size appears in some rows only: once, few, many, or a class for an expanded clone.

CDR3nt: TGTGCCAGCAGCCCAAAACGAAGTGGCTACACCTTC
CDR3aa: CASSPKRSGYTF
abundance: NA
v_gene: TRBV14
j_gene: TRBJ1-2
d_gene: NA

CDR3nt: TGCGCCAGCAGCCAAGAAGGACAGGGGGGAGGGGGCCTTTACAATGAGCAGTTCTTC
CDR3aa: CASSQEGQGGGGLYNEQFF
abundance: NA
v_gene: TRBV4-1
j_gene: TRBJ2-1
d_gene: TRBD1

CDR3nt: TGTGCCAGCAGCCAGATTCGGGAGACCCAGTACTTC
CDR3aa: CASSQIRETQYF
abundance: NA
v_gene: TRBV13
j_gene: TRBJ2-5
d_gene: NA

CDR3nt: TGTGCCAGCAGCGTAGACGGCCCCAACTATGGCTACACCTTC
CDR3aa: CASSVDGPNYGYTF
abundance: NA
v_gene: TRBV9
j_gene: TRBJ1-2
d_gene: NA

CDR3nt: TGTGCCAGCAGCGAACTTCAACAGGGGGCCCTCTATGGCTACACCTTC
CDR3aa: CASSELQQGALYGYTF
abundance: NA
v_gene: TRBV6-1
j_gene: TRBJ1-2
d_gene: TRBD1

CDR3nt: TGTGCCAGCAGCATCCGGACAGGCACAGATACGCAGTATTTT
CDR3aa: CASSIRTGTDTQYF
abundance: NA
v_gene: TRBV13
j_gene: TRBJ2-3
d_gene: NA

CDR3nt: TGTGCCAGCAGCCAACTCGGACAGGGCGAGACCCAGTACTTC
CDR3aa: CASSQLGQGETQYF
abundance: NA
v_gene: TRBV4-2
j_gene: TRBJ2-5
d_gene: TRBD1

CDR3nt: TGTGCCAGCAGCTTGGGGGTGACCCAGTACTTC
CDR3aa: CASSLGVTQYF
abundance: NA
v_gene: TRBV5-6
j_gene: TRBJ2-5
d_gene: NA

CDR3nt: TGTGCCAGCAGTTTTGGACCCAGGGAGCCCCAGCATTTT
CDR3aa: CASSFGPREPQHF
abundance: NA
v_gene: TRBV28
j_gene: TRBJ1-5
d_gene: NA

CDR3nt: TGTGCCAGCAGCTTAGGAGGGTATGAGCAGTTCTTC
CDR3aa: CASSLGGYEQFF
abundance: NA
v_gene: TRBV7-9
j_gene: TRBJ2-1
d_gene: NA

CDR3nt: TGTGCCAGCTCCCCTACCGACCCCGCTCCCTCGTACTTC
CDR3aa: CASSPTDPAPSYF
abundance: NA
v_gene: TRBV27
j_gene: TRBJ2-7
d_gene: NA

CDR3nt: TGCAGCGTCGAGGACAGGGGATCAGCTTTCTTT
CDR3aa: CSVEDRGSAFF
abundance: NA
v_gene: TRBV29-1
j_gene: TRBJ1-1
d_gene: TRBD1

CDR3nt: TGTGCCAGCAGTACAGGGGGCTTGGGGAGATGGTCGAACACCGGGGAGCTGTTTTTT
CDR3aa: CASSTGGLGRWSNTGELFF
abundance: once
v_gene: TRBV28
j_gene: TRBJ2-2
d_gene: TRBD1

CDR3nt: TGTGCCAGTAGTCCCCAGACTAGCGGGGGGGACAATGAGCAGTTCTTC
CDR3aa: CASSPQTSGGDNEQFF
abundance: once
v_gene: TRBV19
j_gene: TRBJ2-1
d_gene: TRBD2

CDR3nt: TGTGCCAGCTCTACGGGGGGTTCCAACACAGATACGCAGTATTTT
CDR3aa: CASSTGGSNTDTQYF
abundance: NA
v_gene: TRBV28
j_gene: TRBJ2-3
d_gene: TRBD2

CDR3nt: TGTGCCAGTAGAATCGGGGACAGGGGAGGGAACACTGAAGCTTTCTTT
CDR3aa: CASRIGDRGGNTEAFF
abundance: NA
v_gene: TRBV19
j_gene: TRBJ1-1
d_gene: TRBD1

CDR3nt: TGTGCTAGTGGTTGGAGACAGGAAATCTCCTACAATGAGCAGTTCTTC
CDR3aa: CASGWRQEISYNEQFF
abundance: NA
v_gene: TRBV12-5
j_gene: TRBJ2-1
d_gene: NA

CDR3nt: TGTGCCAGCAGTAATCCGACAGCGCTCTATGGCTACACCTTC
CDR3aa: CASSNPTALYGYTF
abundance: NA
v_gene: TRBV25-1
j_gene: TRBJ1-2
d_gene: NA

CDR3nt: TGTGCCAGCAGCCAACCTACAGATGGCTACACCTTC
CDR3aa: CASSQPTDGYTF
abundance: once
v_gene: TRBV4-2
j_gene: TRBJ1-2
d_gene: NA

CDR3nt: TGTGCCAGCAGCTTAGTGCCGACAGGGGCAATCAATCAGCCCCAGCATTTT
CDR3aa: CASSLVPTGAINQPQHF
abundance: NA
v_gene: TRBV7-2
j_gene: TRBJ1-5
d_gene: TRBD1

CDR3nt: TGCGCCAGCAGCCACCCGGAGGGGGCGAACACCGGGGAGCTGTTTTTT
CDR3aa: CASSHPEGANTGELFF
abundance: NA
v_gene: TRBV4-1
j_gene: TRBJ2-2
d_gene: NA

CDR3nt: TGCAGCGTTCCTCGACCGGGCGTAAAAACCTACGAGCAGTACTTC
CDR3aa: CSVPRPGVKTYEQYF
abundance: NA
v_gene: TRBV29-1
j_gene: TRBJ2-7
d_gene: NA

CDR3nt: TGTGCCTGCACCGAAGCGGGGGGTCAAGAGACCCAGTACTTC
CDR3aa: CACTEAGGQETQYF
abundance: NA
v_gene: TRBV30
j_gene: TRBJ2-5
d_gene: TRBD2

CDR3nt: TGTGCCAGCAGTGAATGGTCTGGGGGCAATCAGCCCCAGCATTTT
CDR3aa: CASSEWSGGNQPQHF
abundance: NA
v_gene: TRBV2
j_gene: TRBJ1-5
d_gene: NA

CDR3nt: TGTGCCAGCAGTCGCCAGACCTATGAAAAACTGTTTTTT
CDR3aa: CASSRQTYEKLFF
abundance: once
v_gene: TRBV27
j_gene: TRBJ1-4
d_gene: NA

CDR3nt: TGTGCCAGCAGTGGAACCAACGGGGAGACCCAGTACTTC
CDR3aa: CASSGTNGETQYF
abundance: NA
v_gene: TRBV2
j_gene: TRBJ2-5
d_gene: NA

CDR3nt: TGTGCCAGCAGCTTAGCGCTCGACAGGAACTATGGCTACACCTTC
CDR3aa: CASSLALDRNYGYTF
abundance: NA
v_gene: TRBV7-9
j_gene: TRBJ1-2
d_gene: NA

CDR3nt: TGTGCCAGCAGCCCCCAGACAGGGGTGCAAGGGGTAGTAGCTGAAGCTTTCTTT
CDR3aa: CASSPQTGVQGVVAEAFF
abundance: NA
v_gene: TRBV7-9
j_gene: TRBJ1-1
d_gene: TRBD1

CDR3nt: TGTGCCAGTAGTCCCGCCCCGGGTAGCGAGCAGTACTTC
CDR3aa: CASSPAPGSEQYF
abundance: NA
v_gene: TRBV19
j_gene: TRBJ2-7
d_gene: NA

CDR3nt: TGTGCCAGCAGCGCGACAGGGGGTATTAACTATGGCTACACCTTC
CDR3aa: CASSATGGINYGYTF
abundance: NA
v_gene: TRBV11-2
j_gene: TRBJ1-2
d_gene: TRBD1

CDR3nt: TGTGCCAGCAGTGGGTCTAGCGGGGTTGGTTTGGATACGCAGTATTTT
CDR3aa: CASSGSSGVGLDTQYF
abundance: NA
v_gene: TRBV2
j_gene: TRBJ2-3
d_gene: TRBD2

CDR3nt: TGTGCCAGCAGCTCCGGGACATTTTATGGCTACACCTTC
CDR3aa: CASSSGTFYGYTF
abundance: once
v_gene: TRBV5-6
j_gene: TRBJ1-2
d_gene: NA

CDR3nt: TGTGCCAGCAGCTTAGTCGGTGCCGAGACCCAGTACTTC
CDR3aa: CASSLVGAETQYF
abundance: NA
v_gene: TRBV13
j_gene: TRBJ2-5
d_gene: NA

CDR3nt: TGTGCCAGCAGCCAACGGGGGACAGGGTACTACGAGCAGTACTTC
CDR3aa: CASSQRGTGYYEQYF
abundance: NA
v_gene: TRBV13
j_gene: TRBJ2-7
d_gene: TRBD1

CDR3nt: TGTGCCACCAGCAGAGAGGGGGCTCACTATGGCTACACCTTC
CDR3aa: CATSREGAHYGYTF
abundance: NA
v_gene: TRBV15
j_gene: TRBJ1-2
d_gene: NA

CDR3nt: TGTGCCTGGAGTGGAACGGGGGATGGAGAGCAGTACTTC
CDR3aa: CAWSGTGDGEQYF
abundance: NA
v_gene: TRBV30
j_gene: TRBJ2-7
d_gene: NA

CDR3nt: TGTGCCAGCAGTTACTCAAATCCGAACACCGGGGAGCTGTTTTTT
CDR3aa: CASSYSNPNTGELFF
abundance: NA
v_gene: TRBV6-5
j_gene: TRBJ2-2
d_gene: NA

CDR3nt: TGTGCCAGCAGTGCAGGGAACTACGAGCAGTACTTC
CDR3aa: CASSAGNYEQYF
abundance: NA
v_gene: TRBV28
j_gene: TRBJ2-7
d_gene: NA

CDR3nt: TGTGCCAGCAGCGCTACGGGGTCCACCGGGGAGCTGTTTTTT
CDR3aa: CASSATGSTGELFF
abundance: NA
v_gene: TRBV9
j_gene: TRBJ2-2
d_gene: NA

CDR3nt: TGTGCCAGCTCACCAGAGGTCGCTAGCGGGGGGTCGACAGATACGCAGTATTTT
CDR3aa: CASSPEVASGGSTDTQYF
abundance: NA
v_gene: TRBV18
j_gene: TRBJ2-3
d_gene: TRBD2

CDR3nt: TGTGCCAGCGGGAAGCGGGGGAGACAAGAGACCCAGTACTTC
CDR3aa: CASGKRGRQETQYF
abundance: NA
v_gene: TRBV27
j_gene: TRBJ2-5
d_gene: TRBD2

CDR3nt: TGTGCCAGCAGCTTATCTACAGGGGACTACGAGCAGTACTTC
CDR3aa: CASSLSTGDYEQYF
abundance: NA
v_gene: TRBV11-2
j_gene: TRBJ2-7
d_gene: TRBD1

CDR3nt: TGTGCCAGTAGTATATGGCAGGGGTTCAATGAGCAGTTCTTC
CDR3aa: CASSIWQGFNEQFF
abundance: once
v_gene: TRBV19
j_gene: TRBJ2-1
d_gene: NA

CDR3nt: TGTGCCAGCAGCAAAGAGTCCAGGAACAATCAGCCCCAGCATTTT
CDR3aa: CASSKESRNNQPQHF
abundance: NA
v_gene: TRBV21-1
j_gene: TRBJ1-5
d_gene: NA

CDR3nt: TGTGCCAGCAGTTTGGGGCAGGGCGGTACCGAGCAGTACTTC
CDR3aa: CASSLGQGGTEQYF
abundance: NA
v_gene: TRBV27
j_gene: TRBJ2-7
d_gene: NA

CDR3nt: TGTGCCAGCAGCTTGGGTCAGGGTTGGGCGAACACTGAAGCTTTCTTT
CDR3aa: CASSLGQGWANTEAFF
abundance: NA
v_gene: TRBV5-5
j_gene: TRBJ1-1
d_gene: NA

CDR3nt: TGTGCCAGTAGTATAGACAGGGCTCAGCCCCAGCATTTT
CDR3aa: CASSIDRAQPQHF
abundance: NA
v_gene: TRBV19
j_gene: TRBJ1-5
d_gene: NA

CDR3nt: TGTGCCAGCAGCCCCGAGCAGGGGGCCGGGGAGCTGTTTTTT
CDR3aa: CASSPEQGAGELFF
abundance: NA
v_gene: TRBV5-6
j_gene: TRBJ2-2
d_gene: TRBD1

CDR3nt: TGTGCCAGCAACAGTAACACTGAAGCTTTCTTT
CDR3aa: CASNSNTEAFF
abundance: NA
v_gene: TRBV2
j_gene: TRBJ1-1
d_gene: NA

CDR3nt: TGTGCCACCAGCAGAGAGGGGTCCGGAAACACCATATATTTT
CDR3aa: CATSREGSGNTIYF
abundance: NA
v_gene: TRBV15
j_gene: TRBJ1-3
d_gene: NA

CDR3nt: TGTGCCACTCTGGAGGAAGGAACCTATAATTCACCCCTCCACTTT
CDR3aa: CATLEEGTYNSPLHF
abundance: NA
v_gene: TRBV5-4
j_gene: TRBJ1-6
d_gene: NA

CDR3nt: TGTGCCACCAGCACCCGGGACGGTTACGAGCAGTACTTC
CDR3aa: CATSTRDGYEQYF
abundance: NA
v_gene: TRBV15
j_gene: TRBJ2-7
d_gene: NA

CDR3nt: TGTGCCATCAGTGAGTCCGACCCCCAGGGTCTAGCTAACTATGGCTACACCTTC
CDR3aa: CAISESDPQGLANYGYTF
abundance: once
v_gene: TRBV10-3
j_gene: TRBJ1-2
d_gene: NA

CDR3nt: TGTGCCAGCAGTCTCGGGGTTGAAGCTTTCTTT
CDR3aa: CASSLGVEAFF
abundance: once
v_gene: TRBV28
j_gene: TRBJ1-1
d_gene: NA

CDR3nt: TGTGCCAGCAGCCTAGAGGGGCTAGCGGCCAACAATGAGCAGTTCTTC
CDR3aa: CASSLEGLAANNEQFF
abundance: NA
v_gene: TRBV2
j_gene: TRBJ2-1
d_gene: TRBD2